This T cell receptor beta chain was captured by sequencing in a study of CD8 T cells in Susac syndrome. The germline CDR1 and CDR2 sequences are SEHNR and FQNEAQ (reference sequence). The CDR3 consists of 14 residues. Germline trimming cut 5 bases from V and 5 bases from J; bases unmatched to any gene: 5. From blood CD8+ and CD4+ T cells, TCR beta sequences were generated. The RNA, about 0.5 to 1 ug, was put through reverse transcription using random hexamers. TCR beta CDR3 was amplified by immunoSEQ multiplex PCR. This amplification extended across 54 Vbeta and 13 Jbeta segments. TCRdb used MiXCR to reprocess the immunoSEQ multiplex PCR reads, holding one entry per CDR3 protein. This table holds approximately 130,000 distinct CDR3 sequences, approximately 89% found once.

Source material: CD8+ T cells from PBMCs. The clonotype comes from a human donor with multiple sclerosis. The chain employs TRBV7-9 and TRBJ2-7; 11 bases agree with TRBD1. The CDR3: CASSRTGGKNEQYF. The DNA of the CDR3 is TGTGCCAGCAGCAGGACAGGGGGCAAGAACGAGCAGTACTTC. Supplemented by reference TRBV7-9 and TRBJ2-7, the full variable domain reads DTGVSQNPRHKITKRGQNVTFRCDPISEHNRLYWYRQTLGQGPEFLTYFQNEAQLEKSRLLSDRFSAERPKGSFSTLEIQRTEQGDSAMYLCASSRTGGKNEQYFGPGTRLTVT.